These 29 T cell receptor beta chains share one sample of origin, sequenced in a study of shared clonotypes between healthy human individuals. Method: immunoSEQ multiplex PCR; TCRdb's copy keeps in-frame clones and lacks some. The sample consists of about 800,000 clones, 95% to 97% of them appearing once. Only CD45RO-negative cells positively selected for CCR7 counted as naive CD8 cells, so terminally differentiated effector memory CD45RA+ cells were excluded. Sequencing was performed on naive CD8+ T cells sorted from blood. The receptors originated from a man under 40 in good health.

The chain has TRBV27 and TRBJ2-3; D is perhaps TRBD1 or TRBD2 (5 bases each). Trimming left V 6 bases short and J 4 bases short, with 20 bases between. Germline CDR1 reads MNHEY; CDR2 reads SMNVEV (reference sequence). The CDR3 sequence is 16 residues long. CDR3 coding DNA: TGTGCCAGCAGCCCGCTAGGGACCTTGGGGGCAGATACGCAGTATTTT. This gives the protein CASSPLGTLGADTQYF.

This chain's CDR3 is CASREEISGKTGELFF. The CDR3 nucleotides are TGTGCCAGCAGAGAGGAGATCAGCGGGAAAACCGGGGAGCTGTTTTTT. The chain couples TRBV2 to TRBJ2-2; 7 nucleotides match TRBD2. The CDR3 runs 16 residues. Germline values: CDR1 SNHLY, CDR2 FYNNEI. The junction had 12 bases not matched to a gene; V was cut back by 6 bases and J by 5 bases.

Comments on this clone: Other DNA sequences within the sample encode an identical CDR3. The genes are TRBV7-9 and TRBJ2-7; D gene ambiguous. Germline V gene sequence: CDR1 SEHNR, CDR2 FQNEAQ (reference sequence). The CDR3 has 12 residues. Trimming took 5 bases from V and 2 from J, leaving 7 bases between them. CDR3 region: CASSPDPYEQYF. In DNA form, the CDR3 reads TGTGCCAGCAGCCCAGACCCCTACGAGCAGTACTTC.

This chain connects TRBV11-3 to TRBJ2-3; 11 nucleotides align to TRBD2. In germline, CDR1 is SGHNT, CDR2 YENEEA. Trimming cost V 5 bases and J 1 base; bases outside gene matches: 8. This CDR3 is built from 17 residues. In DNA, the CDR3 is TGTGCCAGCAGCGCCCGTCCGGGACTAGCGGGCACAGATACGCAGTATTTT. This gives the protein CASSARPGLAGTDTQYF.

The chain recombines TRBV7-9 with TRBJ2-1, with TRBD2 identical over 10 bases. Germline-derived CDR1 and CDR2 are SEHNR and FQNEAQ (reference sequence). The J segment lost 8 bases and the V segment lost 5 bases, leaving 15 bases of the junction unmatched. The CDR3 sequence is 17 residues long. The CDR3 spells CASSTRLAGDIRHEQFF. The CDR3 nucleotides read TGTGCCAGCAGCACCCGACTAGCGGGCGATATTAGGCATGAGCAGTTCTTC.

The V call is TRBV5-1, the J call TRBJ2-3; D remains unclear. Deletions cut 4 bases from V and 2 bases from J, with 11 bases between. The CDR3 loop spans 14 amino acids. Per germline, CDR1 SGHRS and CDR2 YFSETQ. CDR3: CASSPVVFTDTQYF. CDR3 bases: TGCGCCAGCAGCCCGGTCGTGTTCACAGATACGCAGTATTTT. The full variable domain, with the rest looked up from reference TRBV5-1 and TRBJ2-3, is KAGVTQTPRYLIKTRGQQVTLSCSPISGHRSVSWYQQTPGQGLQFLFEYFSETQRNKGNFPGRFSGRQFSNSRSEMNVSTLELGDSALYLCASSPVVFTDTQYFGPGTRLTVL.

The chain is built from TRBV12-5 and TRBJ2-7; D gene ambiguous. Per the germline V gene, CDR1 is LGHNT and CDR2 is FRNRAP. V was trimmed by 7 bases and J by 0 bases, leaving 7 bases between them. This CDR3 has 12 residues. CDR3: CASAVDSYEQYF. As DNA, the CDR3 is TGTGCTAGTGCGGTAGACTCCTACGAGCAGTACTTC.

The chain employs TRBV15 and TRBJ1-1; TRBD1 matches 7 bases. Per the germline V gene, CDR1 is LNHNV and CDR2 is YYDKDF (reference sequence). The junction had 6 bases not matched to a gene; V was cut back by 3 bases and J by 2 bases. The CDR3 totals 15 residues. CDR3 sequence: CATSSGRGGNTEAFF. CDR3 coding DNA: TGTGCCACCAGCAGCGGCAGGGGGGGAAACACTGAAGCTTTCTTT.

The chain recombines TRBV6-6 with TRBJ2-7; no clear D. V lost 10 bases to trimming and J lost 2 bases, with 3 bases between them. CDR3 length: 9 residues. Germline lookup yields CDR1 MNHNY and CDR2 SVGAGI (reference sequence). The CDR3 is CAITYEQYF. The CDR3 DNA follows: TGTGCCATAACCTACGAGCAGTACTTC.

V gene TRBV7-9 combines with J gene TRBJ2-5, with D possibly matching TRBD2 (5 bases). Looked up from germline, CDR1 is SEHNR and CDR2 is FQNEAQ (reference sequence). This CDR3 has 14 residues. V was trimmed by 4 bases and J by 3 bases, leaving 12 bases between them. The CDR3 reads CASSSGGREETQYF. The CDR3 DNA follows: TGTGCCAGCAGCTCCGGTGGGAGAGAAGAGACCCAGTACTTC.

This chain links TRBV29-1 with TRBJ2-7; D is unclear. Germline V gene data show CDR1 as SQVTM and CDR2 as ANQGSEA. V was pared by 4 bases and J by 3 bases, with 19 bases between. This CDR3 has 15 amino acids. CDR3 DNA: TGCAGCGTTGCAACCCCTGGCCTAGGTGGCTACGAGCAGTACTTC. Protein sequence: CSVATPGLGGYEQYF.

This clone is a singleton in its sample. The V call is TRBV2, the J call TRBJ1-2, with D perhaps TRBD1 (5 bases). Germline V gene lookup returns CDR1 SNHLY and CDR2 FYNNEI. The CDR3 is 14 residues long. Trimming took 6 bases from V and 1 from J, leaving 12 bases between them. In nucleotides, the CDR3 is TGTGCCAGCAGAACGACAGACCTTAACTATGGCTACACCTTC. It translates to CASRTTDLNYGYTF. Combining the CDR3 with reference TRBV2 and TRBJ1-2 gives the whole variable domain EPEVTQTPSHQVTQMGQEVILRCVPISNHLYFYWYRQILGQKVEFLVSFYNNEISEKSEIFDDQFSVERPDGSNFTLKIRSTKLEDSAMYFCASRTTDLNYGYTFGSGTRLTVV.

The rearrangement uses TRBV4-1 and TRBJ1-1, with 10 bases identical to TRBD1. Germline CDR1 reads MGHRA; CDR2 reads YSYEKL. Trimming at V came to 6 bases and at J to 5 bases, leaving 9 bases not matched to a gene. This CDR3 has 15 residues. CDR3 bases: TGCGCCAGCAGGAACCACGGGACAGGGGTGACTGAAGCTTTCTTT. This codes for CASRNHGTGVTEAFF.

Points on this clone: Different DNA sequences within this sample yield the same CDR3. The V call is TRBV7-8, the J call TRBJ2-7, with D unresolved. The CDR3 totals 12 residues. V lost 5 bases to trimming and J lost 0 bases, with 5 bases between them. Looked up from germline, CDR1 is SGHVS and CDR2 is FQNEAQ. The CDR3 is CASSLGSYEQYF. CDR3 in DNA: TGTGCCAGCAGCCTGGGCTCCTACGAGCAGTACTTC. The variable domain in full, completed from reference TRBV7-8 and TRBJ2-7, reads GAGVSQSPRYKVAKRGQDVALRCDPISGHVSLFWYQQALGQGPEFLTYFQNEAQLDKSGLPSDRFFAERPEGSVSTLKIQRTQQEDSAVYLCASSLGSYEQYFGPGTRLTVT.

The chain has TRBV2 and TRBJ2-7, with a weak D call TRBD2 (5 bases). V was trimmed by 6 bases and J by 3 bases, leaving 15 bases between them. The CDR3 extends over 14 amino acids. CDR1 is SNHLY and CDR2 is FYNNEI in the germline V gene. CDR3 sequence (DNA): TGTGCCAGCAGCCCTTACTTCAGCGGCTACGAGCAGTACTTC. Translation gives CASSPYFSGYEQYF.

This chain joins TRBV10-2 and TRBJ2-2; 8 nucleotides align to TRBD2. The CDR3 has 15 residues. Germline V CDR1 and CDR2: WSHSY, SAAADI. The J segment lost 5 bases and the V segment lost 2 bases, leaving 4 bases of the junction unmatched. CDR3: CASSEPGGPTGELFF. The CDR3 coding sequence is TGCGCCAGCAGTGAGCCGGGAGGGCCGACCGGGGAGCTGTTTTTT.

The rearrangement joins TRBV9 to TRBJ1-4; 9 nucleotides agree with TRBD1. Unmatched junction bases numbered 3, after V lost 1 base and J lost 5 bases. From germline, CDR1 is SGDLS and CDR2 YYNGEE. This CDR3 is built from 15 residues. CDR3 DNA: TGTGCCAGCAGCGTAAAAGACAGGGGGAATGAAAAACTGTTTTTT. Translating it yields CASSVKDRGNEKLFF.

CDR3 in amino acids: CASSPSTSGTDTQYF. CDR3 DNA sequence: TGTGCCAGTAGTCCCTCGACTAGCGGCACAGATACGCAGTATTTT. The genes are TRBV19 and TRBJ2-3; 8 bases fit TRBD2. Germline V gene sequence: CDR1 LNHDA, CDR2 SQIVND (reference sequence). The CDR3 has 15 residues. Losses at the gene ends were 5 bases for V and 1 base for J; bases not matched to a gene: 5.

The chain is built from TRBV6-6 and TRBJ2-2; D is uncertain. The CDR3 is made up of 14 amino acids. Germline V gene sequence: CDR1 MNHNY, CDR2 SVGAGI (reference sequence). V was pared by 2 bases and J by 6 bases, with 10 bases between. The CDR3 protein is CASSYRERSGELFF. The CDR3 DNA reads TGTGCCAGCAGTTACAGGGAAAGGTCCGGGGAGCTGTTTTTT.

The chain is built from TRBV6-1 and TRBJ1-5; D might be TRBD1 (6 bases). Trimming cost V 4 bases and J 3 bases, with 22 bases left between them. This CDR3 spans 18 amino acids. Germline values: CDR1 MNHNS, CDR2 SASEGT. The chain's CDR3 is CASSVLRLGQHLNQPQHF. CDR3 nucleotides: TGTGCCAGCAGTGTTCTGAGGTTAGGACAGCATCTCAATCAGCCCCAGCATTTT.

This chain joins TRBV27 and TRBJ2-3; 7 bases fit TRBD2. The CDR3 has 16 amino acids. The junction had 9 bases not matched to a gene; V was cut back by 2 bases and J by 4 bases. Germline V lookup: CDR1 MNHEY, CDR2 SMNVEV (reference sequence). CDR3: CASSLIWAGDPDTQYF. CDR3 DNA: TGTGCCAGCAGTTTAATCTGGGCGGGAGACCCAGATACGCAGTATTTT.

This chain links TRBV6-6 with TRBJ2-3, with D uncertain. This CDR3 is built from 16 residues. Germline V gives CDR1 MNHNY, CDR2 SVGAGI (reference sequence). V gave up 8 bases and J gave up 2 bases, with 20 bases separating them. CDR3 DNA: TGTGCCAGCTCGTCCATCGCGGCAGGTCTCACAGATACGCAGTATTTT. Its translation: CASSSIAAGLTDTQYF.

The chain recombines TRBV7-3 with TRBJ1-5; possible D gene TRBD1, 5 bases. The CDR3 contains 19 residues. The germline V gene has CDR1 SGHTA and CDR2 FQGTGA. Between the trimmed V and J ends, which lost 2 bases and 4 bases, there was a span of 24 bases. CDR3 DNA sequence: TGTGCCAGCAGCTTATATACCGGGACGGGTAAAAGAGGGAATCAGCCCCAGCATTTT. It specifies CASSLYTGTGKRGNQPQHF.

The gene calls are TRBV6-5 and TRBJ2-3, with a weak D call TRBD2 (5 bases). The V and J ends lost 2 bases and 2 bases respectively, with 11 bases between them. CDR3 size: 15 residues. Germline CDR1 and CDR2: MNHEY and SVGAGI. This CDR3 is CASSYVAGFTDTQYF. In DNA, the CDR3 is TGTGCCAGCAGTTACGTGGCGGGCTTCACAGATACGCAGTATTTT.

The chain recombines TRBV9 with TRBJ1-5; D is perhaps TRBD1 (6 bases). Between the trimmed V and J ends, which lost 4 bases and 0 bases, there was a span of 11 bases. This CDR3 region has 15 residues. Germline V gives CDR1 SGDLS, CDR2 YYNGEE. The CDR3: CASSPRGLSNQPQHF. The CDR3 bases are TGTGCCAGCAGCCCCAGGGGACTTAGCAATCAGCCCCAGCATTTT. The full variable domain, completed using reference TRBV9 and TRBJ1-5, is DSGVTQTPKHLITATGQRVTLRCSPRSGDLSVYWYQQSLDQGLQFLIQYYNGEERAKGNILERFSAQQFPDLHSELNLSSLELGDSALYFCASSPRGLSNQPQHFGDGTRLSIL.

The J gene is TRBJ1-2, the V gene TRBV28; 8 positions match TRBD1. The CDR3 has 14 amino acids. The J segment lost 8 bases and the V segment lost 7 bases, leaving 12 bases of the junction unmatched. Germline values: CDR1 MDHEN, CDR2 SYDVKM. The CDR3 coding sequence is TGTGCCAGCATTCCCCGAGACAGGGGTTACGGCTACACCTTC. It specifies CASIPRDRGYGYTF.

The CDR3 reads CATSIGVGPGDNEQFF. CDR3 bases: TGTGCCACCAGCATCGGGGTCGGGCCGGGGGACAATGAGCAGTTCTTC. This chain links TRBV15 with TRBJ2-1, with D possibly matching TRBD2 (6 bases). V lost 4 bases and J lost 5, with 18 bases in between. The CDR3 extends over 16 amino acids. Germline loops: CDR1 LNHNV, CDR2 YYDKDF (reference sequence).

CDR3 in DNA: TGTGCCAGCAGTCCCTCGGGGGGGCAGGTGGAAAAACTGTTTTTT. This codes for CASSPSGGQVEKLFF. V usage is TRBV9 and J usage is TRBJ1-4; TRBD1 might be the D (6 bases). The CDR3 is 15 amino acids. Germline CDR1 is SGDLS and CDR2 is YYNGEE. The V and J ends lost 5 bases and 8 bases respectively, with 19 bases between them. The full variable domain, with the rest looked up from reference TRBV9 and TRBJ1-4, is DSGVTQTPKHLITATGQRVTLRCSPRSGDLSVYWYQQSLDQGLQFLIQYYNGEERAKGNILERFSAQQFPDLHSELNLSSLELGDSALYFCASSPSGGQVEKLFFGSGTQLSVL.

In regard to this clone: In the same sample, other DNA sequences code for this CDR3. The chain couples TRBV4-1 to TRBJ2-1; no reliable D call. The CDR3 runs to 15 residues. The V end was cut by 0 bases, the J end by 0 bases, with 6 bases between. Per the germline V gene, CDR1 is MGHRA and CDR2 is YSYEKL. The CDR3 DNA reads as TGCGCCAGCAGCCAAGACACCAGCTCCTACAATGAGCAGTTCTTC. Translated: CASSQDTSSYNEQFF.